The clone carrying this TCR beta chain was counted only a few times. Its target is unknown. This record belongs to a study of T-cell memory formation after mild COVID-19. The study, taken as a whole, reports: Nothing confirmed that second-wave clones peaking on day 37 were specific for SARS-CoV-2.

TCRdb re-called the 5' RACE reads through MiXCR, storing one row per CDR3 protein. The repertoire holds roughly 310,000 distinct CDR3 sequences, more than 15% seen once, with about a fifth in the top ten. This TCR derives from a man aged 18 to 35 who had mild COVID-19 (a few samples of this study predate the infection). Cell type and time point are not known. Sequenced sample: PBMCs or a T cell subset sorted from them (not recorded which).

DNA for the CDR3: TGCGCCAGCAGCGCCCTACCCTCCGAGAACACCGGGGAGCTGTTTTTT. It is translated as CASSALPSENTGELFF. The rearrangement joins TRBV5-1 to TRBJ2-2; D is unclear. V lost 4 bases, J lost 1 base, and 14 bases lay in between. CDR1 is SGHRS and CDR2 is YFSETQ in the germline V gene. This CDR3 spans 16 amino acids. The full variable domain, with the rest looked up from reference TRBV5-1 and TRBJ2-2, is KAGVTQTPRYLIKTRGQQVTLSCSPISGHRSVSWYQQTPGQGLQFLFEYFSETQRNKGNFPGRFSGRQFSNSRSEMNVSTLELGDSALYLCASSALPSENTGELFFGEGSRLTVL.